The 6 T cell receptor beta chains below were found in one sample sequenced in a study of CD8 T cells in ankylosing spondylitis. One entry per CDR3 protein results from TCRdb running MiXCR on the 5' RACE reads. The table records about 360,000 distinct CDR3 sequences, approximately 22% of them present only once. Sequencing was done on a sample of blood, either unsorted or a sorted T cell fraction (not recorded which). Source of these receptors: a male donor with ankylosing spondylitis or in good health (not recorded which).

This clonotype was counted many times. The rearrangement uses TRBV18 and TRBJ2-7; the D is unclear. The germline gives CDR1 KGHSH, CDR2 LQKENI. With 2 bases removed from V and 2 bases from J, the gap between germline ends came to 7 bases. The CDR3 loop spans 13 amino acids. Here the CDR3 DNA reads TGTGCCAGCTCACCAGGGCCACCCTACGAGCAGTACTTC. Its protein is CASSPGPPYEQYF.

V is TRBV11-2 and J is TRBJ2-1, with 9 bases fitting TRBD2. Trimming removed 0 bases from V and 4 bases from J; junction bases left unmatched: 4. From germline, CDR1 is SGHAT and CDR2 FQNNGV. The CDR3 is made up of 16 amino acids. The CDR3 DNA reads as TGTGCCAGCAGCTTAGATCGCGGGGGGGTATACAATGAGCAGTTCTTC. Its protein product is CASSLDRGGVYNEQFF.

J is TRBJ2-7 and V is TRBV28; TRBD1 matches at 7 bases. The J segment lost 2 bases and the V segment lost 6 bases, leaving 16 bases of the junction unmatched. The CDR3 covers 17 residues. Per germline, CDR1 MDHEN and CDR2 SYDVKM. CDR3 sequence reads: CASSPIFRDSAAYEQYF. CDR3 nucleotides: TGTGCCAGCAGCCCTATCTTTCGGGACAGCGCTGCCTACGAGCAGTACTTC.

The chain couples TRBV4-1 to TRBJ2-1; D gene ambiguous. V was trimmed by 1 base and J by 5 bases, leaving 9 bases between them. The CDR3 spans 14 residues. The germline gives CDR1 MGHRA, CDR2 YSYEKL. The DNA of the CDR3 is TGCGCCAGCAGCCAAGTAGCCGTAAACAATGAGCAGTTCTTC. It is translated as CASSQVAVNNEQFF.

In this sample, this clonotype turned up a few times. CDR3: CASSSWAEQETQYF. The CDR3 coding sequence is TGTGCCAGCAGCTCGTGGGCCGAACAAGAGACCCAGTACTTC. The V call is TRBV7-2, the J call TRBJ2-5; D remains unclear. CDR3 length: 14 residues. V shed 4 bases and J shed 2 bases, with 11 bases lying between them. Germline V CDR1 and CDR2: SGHTA, FQGNSA. Full variable domain (outside the CDR3, taken from reference TRBV7-2 and TRBJ2-5): GAGVSQSPSNKVTEKGKDVELRCDPISGHTALYWYRQSLGQGLEFLIYFQGNSAPDKSGLPSDRFSAERTGGSVSTLTIQRTQQEDSAVYLCASSSWAEQETQYFGPGTRLLVL.

This clonotype was seen a few times. The chain couples TRBV28 to TRBJ2-3; either TRBD1 or TRBD2 may fit D (5 bases each). This CDR3 has 16 residues. Germline CDR1 reads MDHEN; CDR2 reads SYDVKM. V shed 7 bases and J shed 3 bases, with 20 bases lying between them. CDR3 nucleotides: TGTGCCAGCACCCTCTTTGGTGGGGGTGAAACAGATACGCAGTATTTT. It yields the protein CASTLFGGGETDTQYF.